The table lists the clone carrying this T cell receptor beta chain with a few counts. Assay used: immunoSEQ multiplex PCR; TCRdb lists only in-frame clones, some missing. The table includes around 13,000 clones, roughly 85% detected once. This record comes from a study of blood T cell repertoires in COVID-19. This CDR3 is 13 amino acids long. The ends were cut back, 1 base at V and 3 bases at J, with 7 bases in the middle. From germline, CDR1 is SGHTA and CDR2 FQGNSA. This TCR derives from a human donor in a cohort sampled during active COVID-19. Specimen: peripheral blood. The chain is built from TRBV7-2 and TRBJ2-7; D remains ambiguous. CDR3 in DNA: TGTGCCAGCAGCTTAGGAGTCGGCTACGAGCAGTACTTC. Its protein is CASSLGVGYEQYF.